Each of the 4 T cell receptor beta chains below was sequenced from the same sample in a study of Ad26.COV2.S vaccination and SARS-CoV-2 variants. Some clones are missing from TCRdb's copy, which holds only in-frame ones; the method was immunoSEQ multiplex PCR. The data contain fewer than 400,000 clones, about 82% of them seen just once; the ten biggest clones take up around 1.9%. As for treatment: roughly 20 received Ad26.COV2.S at low or high dose, single or two shots; about 5 received placebo; per-sample allocation not given. Sampling happened 63 days after the first vaccine or placebo injection. Source: peripheral blood, taken in a trial of Ad26.COV2.S vaccine versus placebo. The receptors come from a person between 18 and 59 years old who received the Ad26.COV2.S COVID-19 vaccine or a placebo.

V gene TRBV6-2 or TRBV6-3 combines with J gene TRBJ1-5; no clear D gene. The V gene's germline CDR1 is MNHEY and CDR2 SVGEGT. The CDR3 is made up of 15 amino acids. The V end lost 0 bases, the J end lost 0 bases, and 6 bases lay between the germline ends. In nucleotides, the CDR3 is TGTGCCAGCAGTTACTCAGGGAATAGCAATCAGCCCCAGCATTTT. Its protein is CASSYSGNSNQPQHF.

J is TRBJ1-2 and V is TRBV27; tentatively, D is TRBD1 (6 bases). Trimming cost V 3 bases and J 0 bases, with 14 bases left between them. The CDR3 loop spans 16 amino acids. Germline assignment: CDR1 MNHEY and CDR2 SMNVEV (reference sequence). CDR3 amino acids: CASSLSRTGPNYGYTF. CDR3 nucleotides: TGTGCCAGCAGTTTGTCCAGAACAGGGCCTAACTATGGCTACACCTTC.

The sample holds one count of this clone. V gene TRBV6-1 combines with J gene TRBJ1-1; no reliable D call. The CDR3 is 13 amino acids. CDR1 and CDR2 from the germline V gene are MNHNS and SASEGT. The germline V and J ends were trimmed by 2 bases and 1 base, with 5 bases remaining between them. In DNA, the CDR3 is TGTGCCAGCAGTGAAAACAGGAACACTGAAGCTTTCTTT. Protein product: CASSENRNTEAFF.

This clone has a handful of counts. The chain combines TRBV5-4 with TRBJ2-2; 7 nucleotides align to TRBD2. The CDR3 contains 13 residues. With 4 bases clipped from V and 6 bases from J, the junction kept 3 bases outside the gene matches. Germline V gene lookup returns CDR1 SGHNT and CDR2 YYREEE (reference sequence). This CDR3 reads CASSPGRAGELFF. For the CDR3, the DNA is TGTGCCAGCAGCCCAGGGAGGGCCGGGGAGCTGTTTTTT.